This T cell receptor beta chain was identified in a study of technical replicates of blood from several donors. CDR1 LGHNA and CDR2 YSLEER come from the germline V gene. CDR3 length: 14 residues. V lost 4 bases and J 7 bases, leaving 14 bases between the germline ends. Some clones are missing from TCRdb's copy, which holds only in-frame ones; the method was immunoSEQ multiplex PCR. Of tens of thousands of clones listed, 85% to 95% were seen once; the top ten hold approximately 5%. The source material was PBMCs. The sequence was obtained from a human donor in good health. Some clones in this sample may be carry-over from other donors' samples. The chain uses TRBV4-3 and TRBJ1-5, with D uncertain. The CDR3: CASSLHSMGQPQHF. CDR3 bases: TGCGCCAGCAGCCTCCACTCCATGGGCCAGCCCCAGCATTTT.